Following are 32 T cell receptor beta chains from one sample sequenced in a study of T cells after yellow fever vaccination. TCRdb fed the 5' RACE reads into MiXCR, producing one record per CDR3 protein. The top ten clones hold around 16% of a sample with approximately 96,000 distinct CDR3 sequences, 8.9% of them seen once. The sample here was CD8+ T cells not binding an NS4B(214-222) dextramer, sorted from PBMCs, taken roughly 14 days after the first yellow fever vaccination. The receptors were gathered from a man younger than 35 who received the YFV17D yellow fever vaccine.

This clonotype was seen a handful of times. The chain recombines TRBV4-2 with TRBJ2-2, with D unclear. V dropped 0 bases and J dropped 8 bases, with 10 bases sitting between them. The CDR3 sequence is 14 residues long. CDR1 is LGHNA and CDR2 is YNFKEQ in the germline V gene. The CDR3 DNA reads TGTGCCAGCAGCCAAGACAATCGACAAGGGGAGCTGTTTTTT. It codes for CASSQDNRQGELFF.

This clonotype was found a few times. The rearrangement links TRBV25-1 to TRBJ1-1, with D hard to call. The CDR3 is made up of 14 amino acids. Germline V CDR1 and CDR2: MGHDK, SYGVNS. Trimming shortened V by 7 bases and J by 1 base, and 13 bases separated the two germline ends. In nucleotides, the CDR3 is TGTGCCAGCACAGACTACACGACGAACACTGAAGCTTTCTTT. Protein product: CASTDYTTNTEAFF.

The V call is TRBV15, the J call TRBJ1-4; D remains unclear. Trimming removed 8 bases at V and 3 bases at J, with 7 bases between. This CDR3 region has 12 residues. Germline CDR1 is LNHNV and CDR2 is YYDKDF (reference sequence). The CDR3 DNA follows: TGTGCCACCGCTGGGGCTAATGAAAAACTGTTTTTT. Protein product: CATAGANEKLFF.

The chain combines TRBV20-1 with TRBJ2-7; no clear D gene. The CDR3 covers 14 residues. CDR1 DFQATT and CDR2 SNEGSKA come from the germline V gene (reference sequence). Between the trimmed V and J ends, which lost 3 bases and 4 bases, there was a span of 16 bases. The CDR3, as DNA: TGCAGTGCTAGGGACGGCAGATCGTTGTACGAGCAGTACTTC. Its translation is CSARDGRSLYEQYF.

This clonotype was detected only a few times. The chain employs TRBV20-1 and TRBJ1-5; D is ambiguous. Looked up from germline, CDR1 is DFQATT and CDR2 is SNEGSKA (reference sequence). The CDR3 runs to 15 residues. Trimming pared 0 bases from V and 4 bases from J, leaving 13 bases between. CDR3 region: CSARDLQTPNQPQHF. CDR3 nucleotides: TGCAGTGCTAGAGATCTGCAGACTCCAAATCAGCCCCAGCATTTT.

This clonotype was counted a few times. V usage is TRBV13 and J usage is TRBJ2-3; 7 bases are a match to TRBD1. J gave up 6 bases and V 0 bases, and 15 bases lay outside the gene matches. Germline lookup yields CDR1 PRHDT and CDR2 FYEKMQ (reference sequence). The CDR3 loop spans 18 amino acids. CDR3 sequence (DNA): TGTGCCAGCAGCTTAGGCCTTTCCGGGACAGTGGATAAGGATACGCAGTATTTT. As protein: CASSLGLSGTVDKDTQYF.

This clonotype was seen a few times. The chain has TRBV5-1 and TRBJ1-1, with D unclear. The germline V gene has CDR1 SGHRS and CDR2 YFSETQ. With 1 base removed from V and 0 bases from J, the gap between germline ends came to 13 bases. CDR3 length: 16 residues. In DNA form, the CDR3 reads TGCGCCAGCAGCTTGCCCGGTTCGGGGATGAACACTGAAGCTTTCTTT. Translation: CASSLPGSGMNTEAFF.

This clonotype was counted a few times. The DNA for the CDR3 is TGTGCCAGCAGTTACCTCTTGAACACAGATACGCAGTATTTT. Translated, it gives CASSYLLNTDTQYF. The genes are TRBV6-5 and TRBJ2-3; the D is unclear. Trimming removed 2 bases from V and 2 bases from J, with 8 bases in between. The CDR3 has 14 residues. Germline V lookup: CDR1 MNHEY, CDR2 SVGAGI.

This clonotype was detected a few times. The chain has TRBV20-1 and TRBJ2-1; D not certain. Germline CDR1 reads DFQATT; CDR2 reads SNEGSKA (reference sequence). The CDR3 loop spans 13 amino acids. V was pared by 6 bases and J by 4 bases, with 13 bases between. For the CDR3, the DNA is TGCAGTGCAAAGCGCCTCGAATACAATGAGCAGTTCTTC. Translated, it gives CSAKRLEYNEQFF.

This clonotype turned up a few times. The rearrangement links TRBV6-5 to TRBJ2-1; a possible D gene is TRBD2 (6 bases). Germline values: CDR1 MNHEY, CDR2 SVGAGI. Between the trimmed V and J ends, which lost 2 bases and 5 bases, there was a span of 10 bases. The CDR3 runs 14 residues. Here the CDR3 reads CASSYRGGNNEQFF. The CDR3 coding sequence is TGTGCCAGCAGTTACCGGGGCGGGAACAATGAGCAGTTCTTC.

Ten or more counts support this clonotype. The chain has TRBV4-1 and TRBJ2-2; no clear D gene. Trimming cost V 0 bases and J 4 bases, with 0 bases left between them. The CDR3 runs to 12 residues. CDR1 is MGHRA, CDR2 YSYEKL, per germline. DNA of the CDR3: TGCGCCAGCAGCCAAGACACCGGGGAGCTGTTTTTT. Encoded protein: CASSQDTGELFF.

The chain employs TRBV5-1 and TRBJ2-2, with D perhaps matching TRBD2 (6 bases). The V end was cut by 0 bases, the J end by 6 bases, with 15 bases between. The CDR3 runs 16 residues. Germline CDR1 reads SGHRS; CDR2 reads YFSETQ. The CDR3: CASSLGPRGLSGELFF. As DNA, the CDR3 is TGCGCCAGCAGCTTGGGGCCTCGGGGGTTGTCCGGGGAGCTGTTTTTT.

The V and J genes are TRBV5-1 and TRBJ2-7; the D gene is possibly TRBD1 (5 bases). CDR1 and CDR2 from the germline V gene are SGHRS and YFSETQ. Trimming left V 3 bases short and J 2 bases short, with 12 bases between. The CDR3 is 14 amino acids. DNA for the CDR3: TGCGCCAGCAGCTCCCTAGGGGATACCTACGAGCAGTACTTC. This codes for CASSSLGDTYEQYF.

This clonotype was seen more than once but under ten times. This chain links TRBV7-8 with TRBJ1-2; 10 bases are a match to TRBD1. CDR1 and CDR2 (germline): SGHVS, FQNEAQ. With V trimmed by 4 bases and J by 2 bases, 4 bases remained unmatched. The CDR3 sequence is 15 residues long. The CDR3 protein is CASSYRTGGNYGYTF. CDR3 coding DNA: TGTGCCAGCAGCTATAGGACAGGGGGGAACTATGGCTACACCTTC.

This chain connects TRBV7-2 to TRBJ2-2; TRBD2 aligns across 7 bases. Trimming took 5 bases from V and 7 from J; bases not matched to a gene: 7. This CDR3 contains 14 residues. Germline CDR1 and CDR2: SGHTA and FQGNSA. This CDR3 is CASSPRLAYGELFF. CDR3 sequence (DNA): TGTGCCAGCAGCCCCCGACTAGCTTACGGGGAGCTGTTTTTT.

CDR3 in amino acids: CASSSQHNEQFF. The CDR3 coding sequence is TGTGCCAGCAGCTCGCAGCACAATGAGCAGTTCTTC. The J gene is TRBJ2-1, the V gene TRBV7-6; D is undetermined. With 4 bases removed from V and 5 bases from J, the gap between germline ends came to 6 bases. CDR1 is SGHVS, CDR2 FNYEAQ, per germline. The CDR3 contains 12 residues.

This clonotype showed up just a few times. The J gene is TRBJ2-5, the V gene TRBV29-1; 8 bases match TRBD2. The length of the CDR3 is 15 residues. V shed 0 bases and J 5 bases; nucleotides not matched to a gene: 8. CDR1 is SQVTM, CDR2 ANQGSEA, per germline. The CDR3 coding sequence is TGCAGCGTTGAAGATGGGCGGGGGGCCTGGGAGACCCAGTACTTC. Translated, it gives CSVEDGRGAWETQYF.

This clonotype came up many times. The chain is built from TRBV7-9 and TRBJ2-1, with D hard to call. Deletions cut 1 base from V and 8 bases from J, with 6 bases between. This CDR3 comprises 12 residues. Germline V CDR1 and CDR2: SEHNR, FQNEAQ (reference sequence). As DNA, the CDR3 is TGTGCCAGCAGCTTAGGAGTGGATGAGCAGTTCTTC. As protein: CASSLGVDEQFF.

The chain carries TRBV5-1 and TRBJ2-3; a weak D match, TRBD2 (5 bases). With 4 bases removed from V and 0 bases from J, the gap between germline ends came to 18 bases. In germline, CDR1 is SGHRS, CDR2 YFSETQ. This CDR3 is 17 amino acids long. The CDR3, as DNA: TGCGCCAGCAGCGGGAATCCCGGACTGGCTAGCACAGATACGCAGTATTTT. Its translation: CASSGNPGLASTDTQYF. Together with reference TRBV5-1 and TRBJ2-3, the CDR3 gives the full variable domain: KAGVTQTPRYLIKTRGQQVTLSCSPISGHRSVSWYQQTPGQGLQFLFEYFSETQRNKGNFPGRFSGRQFSNSRSEMNVSTLELGDSALYLCASSGNPGLASTDTQYFGPGTRLTVL.

The chain carries TRBV15 and TRBJ1-1; D might be TRBD1 (6 bases). The V gene lost 5 bases and the J gene lost 2 bases, with 18 bases spanning the gap. The V gene's germline CDR1 is LNHNV and CDR2 YYDKDF (reference sequence). CDR3 size: 16 residues. The CDR3 protein is CATSPSRVDRNTEAFF. In DNA, the CDR3 is TGTGCCACCAGCCCCTCAAGAGTGGACAGAAACACTGAAGCTTTCTTT.

This chain connects TRBV20-1 to TRBJ2-1; maybe TRBD2 (5 bases). This CDR3 has 13 amino acids. Trimming removed 0 bases at V and 8 bases at J, with 11 bases between. In germline, CDR1 is DFQATT, CDR2 SNEGSKA (reference sequence). CDR3 residues: CSARDTGVYEQFF. DNA for the CDR3: TGCAGTGCTAGAGATACCGGGGTCTATGAGCAGTTCTTC.

The table lists this clonotype with a count of one. The chain recombines TRBV7-9 with TRBJ1-1, with no clear D. Trimming shortened V by 3 bases and J by 0 bases, and 11 bases separated the two germline ends. The CDR3 sequence is 15 residues long. The germline CDR1 and CDR2 sequences are SEHNR and FQNEAQ (reference sequence). The CDR3 sequence: CASSLERLLNTEAFF. The CDR3 DNA is TGTGCCAGCAGCTTGGAAAGACTTCTGAACACTGAAGCTTTCTTT.

This clonotype has a count of ten or more. V and J are TRBV12-3 or TRBV12-4 and TRBJ2-2, with D uncertain. The CDR3 spans 13 residues. V lost 1 base, J lost 3 bases, and 3 bases lay in between. In DNA, the CDR3 is TGTGCCAGCAGTTTAGGGCACACCGGGGAGCTGTTTTTT. Its translation is CASSLGHTGELFF.

This clonotype was found a few times. This sequence joins TRBV20-1 and TRBJ1-6, with D maybe TRBD1 (6 bases). Trimming pared 3 bases from V and 4 bases from J, leaving 19 bases between. The CDR3 is 17 residues long. Looked up from germline, CDR1 is DFQATT and CDR2 is SNEGSKA (reference sequence). The CDR3 DNA reads TGCAGTGCTAGGCCGGCTAAAGGGGGGCAGTATAATTCACCCCTCCACTTT. Residues: CSARPAKGGQYNSPLHF.

This sequence joins TRBV29-1 and TRBJ2-7; TRBD1 matches at 11 bases. The CDR3 consists of 14 residues. The V and J ends lost 7 bases and 1 base, in that order; junction bases with no gene match: 6. Germline V gives CDR1 SQVTM, CDR2 ANQGSEA. In DNA, the CDR3 is TGCAGCGCCGCAGGACAGGGGGCTTCCTACGAGCAGTACTTC. Translated, it gives CSAAGQGASYEQYF.

This clonotype appeared many times. J is TRBJ2-1 and V is TRBV15, with no clear D. Trimming cost V 5 bases and J 0 bases, with 14 bases left between them. This CDR3 region has 16 residues. Germline V gene sequence: CDR1 LNHNV, CDR2 YYDKDF (reference sequence). The DNA of the CDR3 is TGTGCCACCAGCCCGATGGCGGAGAGCTCCTACAATGAGCAGTTCTTC. It encodes CATSPMAESSYNEQFF.

This clonotype was recorded many times. The V gene is TRBV20-1, the J gene TRBJ2-7, with D uncertain. V was pared by 6 bases and J by 1 base, with 7 bases between. The CDR3 covers 11 residues. Germline assignment: CDR1 DFQATT and CDR2 SNEGSKA (reference sequence). CDR3: CSAMASYEQYV. The CDR3 nucleotides are TGCAGTGCCATGGCATCCTACGAGCAGTACGTC.

This clonotype was observed many times. The V and J genes are TRBV10-3 and TRBJ1-1; 10 positions agree with TRBD1. Trimming cost V 7 bases and J 5 bases; bases outside gene matches: 4. Per the germline V gene, CDR1 is ENHRY and CDR2 is SYGVKD. The CDR3 has 13 amino acids. For the CDR3, the DNA is TGTGCCATCAATCCGGGACAGGGGACTGAAGCTTTCTTT. Its protein product is CAINPGQGTEAFF.

This clonotype showed up just a few times. CDR3 coding DNA: TGTGCCAGCAGCCCTGACACATCGAGCTCCTACAATGAGCAGTTCTTC. Its protein is CASSPDTSSSYNEQFF. This chain uses TRBV6-2 or TRBV6-3 with TRBJ2-1; no clear D. The CDR3 covers 16 residues. Per germline, CDR1 MNHEY and CDR2 SVGEGT. The V and J ends lost 6 bases and 0 bases respectively, with 15 bases between them.

The chain is built from TRBV6-2 or TRBV6-3 and TRBJ1-1; 9 bases are shared with TRBD1. Germline-derived CDR1 and CDR2 are MNHEY and SVGEGT. The ends lost 5 bases at V and 3 bases at J; junction bases unmatched: 4. This CDR3 has 14 amino acids. Written as DNA, the CDR3 is TGTGCCAGCAGTGGGACAGGGCTCCACACTGAAGCTTTCTTT. Translation: CASSGTGLHTEAFF.

The gene calls are TRBV18 and TRBJ2-4; D unclear. Deletions cut 2 bases from V and 0 bases from J, with 8 bases between. Germline values: CDR1 KGHSH, CDR2 LQKENI. This CDR3 is built from 15 residues. For the CDR3, the DNA is TGTGCCAGCTCACCAGCAGAGCTAGCCAAAAACATTCAGTACTTC. As protein: CASSPAELAKNIQYF.

This chain links TRBV7-9 with TRBJ2-7, with 8 bases aligning to TRBD1. This CDR3 region has 14 residues. Per germline, CDR1 SEHNR and CDR2 FQNEAQ (reference sequence). V trimming: 4 bases; J trimming: 2 bases; junction bases outside the gene matches: 4. CDR3 coding DNA: TGTGCCAGCAGCTACGACAGGGGAGCCTACGAGCAGTACGTC. Translating gives CASSYDRGAYEQYV.